The rows below give T cell receptor beta chains drawn from one sample of a study of post-analysis software for immune sequencing data. One entry per CDR3 protein, called by TCRdb with MiXCR from the PCR reads. The data show more than 500,000 distinct CDR3 sequences, roughly 34% seen once. The specimen sequenced was blood. These receptors were taken from a girl between 2 and 17 years old with multiple sclerosis. Both conserved end residues are part of each CDR3. The D gene is left open where the match is weak. Clone size appears in some rows only: once, few, many, or a class for an expanded clone.

j_gene: TRBJ2-1
v_gene: TRBV6-2/TRBV6-3
abundance: few
d_gene: TRBD2
CDR3nt: TGTGCCAGCAGTTACGGGACTAGTGGATCCAATGAGCAGTTCTTC
CDR3aa: CASSYGTSGSNEQFF

j_gene: TRBJ2-2
v_gene: TRBV3-1
abundance: NA
d_gene: NA
CDR3nt: TGTGCCAGCATACCGGCAGGACGCACCGGGGAGCTGTTTTTT
CDR3aa: CASIPAGRTGELFF

j_gene: TRBJ1-2
v_gene: TRBV7-9
abundance: NA
d_gene: TRBD1
CDR3nt: TGTGCCAGCAGCGTACCGGGACAGGACTATGGCTACACCTTC
CDR3aa: CASSVPGQDYGYTF

j_gene: TRBJ2-3
v_gene: TRBV9
abundance: NA
d_gene: TRBD2
CDR3nt: TGTGCCAGCAGCGTAGGCGGGGGTAGCACAGATACGCAGTATTTT
CDR3aa: CASSVGGGSTDTQYF

j_gene: TRBJ2-1
v_gene: TRBV20-1
abundance: few
d_gene: NA
CDR3nt: TGCAGTGCCTTTCGACTGGGGAGTGAGCAGTTCTTC
CDR3aa: CSAFRLGSEQFF

j_gene: TRBJ1-1
v_gene: TRBV5-6
abundance: NA
d_gene: TRBD1
CDR3nt: TGTGCCAGCAGCGGATCCGCAGGGGGCACTGAAGCTTTCTTT
CDR3aa: CASSGSAGGTEAFF

j_gene: TRBJ1-2
v_gene: TRBV29-1
abundance: NA
d_gene: TRBD1
CDR3nt: TGCAGCGTGATCACCGGGACAGGGATTAGCCCCCTAAGTGGCTACACCTTC
CDR3aa: CSVITGTGISPLSGYTF

j_gene: TRBJ1-1
v_gene: TRBV5-1
abundance: NA
d_gene: NA
CDR3nt: TGCGCCAGCAACCAGCAACCTAACCAGAACACTGAAGCTTTCTTT
CDR3aa: CASNQQPNQNTEAFF

j_gene: TRBJ2-5
v_gene: TRBV24-1
abundance: NA
d_gene: NA
CDR3nt: TGTGCCACCAGTGATTCTACAGAATACCGAGAGACCCAGTACTTC
CDR3aa: CATSDSTEYRETQYF

j_gene: TRBJ2-1
v_gene: TRBV24-1
abundance: NA
d_gene: TRBD1
CDR3nt: TGTGCCACCAGTGGACAGGGCTCTTACAATGAGCAGTTCTTC
CDR3aa: CATSGQGSYNEQFF

j_gene: TRBJ1-1
v_gene: TRBV9
abundance: few
d_gene: NA
CDR3nt: TGTGCCAGCAGCGTAGGAGGGGTGGGGCTCACGCCGGCTTTCTTT
CDR3aa: CASSVGGVGLTPAFF

j_gene: TRBJ2-7
v_gene: TRBV6-1
abundance: NA
d_gene: NA
CDR3nt: TGTGCCAGGACCTATTCGGGCCCCTACGAGCAGTACTTC
CDR3aa: CARTYSGPYEQYF

j_gene: TRBJ1-1
v_gene: TRBV10-3
abundance: NA
d_gene: NA
CDR3nt: TGTGCCATCGGAGGCGGCACTGAAGCTTTCTTT
CDR3aa: CAIGGGTEAFF

j_gene: TRBJ1-1
v_gene: TRBV5-1
abundance: NA
d_gene: NA
CDR3nt: TGCGCCAGCAGCTTGCGCTGGGGCATGAACACTGAAGCTTTCTTT
CDR3aa: CASSLRWGMNTEAFF

j_gene: TRBJ1-2
v_gene: TRBV6-1
abundance: NA
d_gene: NA
CDR3nt: TGTGCCAGCAGTGGATCAGGGCAACAGGGCTACACCTTC
CDR3aa: CASSGSGQQGYTF

j_gene: TRBJ2-7
v_gene: TRBV27
abundance: NA
d_gene: NA
CDR3nt: TGTGCCAGCGGCTACCTAGGGGGGGACGAGCAGTACTTC
CDR3aa: CASGYLGGDEQYF

j_gene: TRBJ1-1
v_gene: TRBV7-2
abundance: NA
d_gene: NA
CDR3nt: TGTGCCAGCAGTCGGGAACTGGACACTGAAGCTTTCTTT
CDR3aa: CASSRELDTEAFF

j_gene: TRBJ1-2
v_gene: TRBV7-8
abundance: NA
d_gene: NA
CDR3nt: TGTGCCAGCAGCCCGGGGCAGGGAGTTAGCTACACCTTC
CDR3aa: CASSPGQGVSYTF

j_gene: TRBJ2-3
v_gene: TRBV12-3/TRBV12-4
abundance: NA
d_gene: NA
CDR3nt: TGTGCCATCCAAGGAGAGGGCACAGATACGCAGTATTTT
CDR3aa: CAIQGEGTDTQYF

j_gene: TRBJ2-5
v_gene: TRBV20-1
abundance: NA
d_gene: NA
CDR3nt: TGCAGTGCTAGAGTCGAGGGGGGGAGGGGTGAGACCCAGTACTTC
CDR3aa: CSARVEGGRGETQYF

j_gene: TRBJ2-5
v_gene: TRBV7-8
abundance: NA
d_gene: NA
CDR3nt: TGTGCCAGCGGCTTAGATCAGTTAAAAGAGACCCAGTACTTC
CDR3aa: CASGLDQLKETQYF

j_gene: TRBJ1-2
v_gene: TRBV12-5
abundance: NA
d_gene: NA
CDR3nt: TGTGCTAGTGGTTTTTTCCGGACCCAGACCTATCACTATGGCTACACCTTC
CDR3aa: CASGFFRTQTYHYGYTF

j_gene: TRBJ2-1
v_gene: TRBV7-8
abundance: few
d_gene: NA
CDR3nt: TGTGCCAGCAGCAGTGCTCTATATGACAATGAGCAGTTCTTC
CDR3aa: CASSSALYDNEQFF

j_gene: TRBJ2-6
v_gene: TRBV29-1
abundance: many
d_gene: NA
CDR3nt: TGCAGCGTTGGGGATTCTGGGGCCAACGTCCTGACTTTC
CDR3aa: CSVGDSGANVLTF

j_gene: TRBJ2-5
v_gene: TRBV2
abundance: NA
d_gene: NA
CDR3nt: TGTGCCGGACGAGAGGGAGAGACCCAGTACTTC
CDR3aa: CAGREGETQYF

j_gene: TRBJ1-1
v_gene: TRBV7-8
abundance: NA
d_gene: NA
CDR3nt: TGTGCCAGCAGCTTAGTCTACCGACGACAGATGGATACTGAAGCTTTCTTT
CDR3aa: CASSLVYRRQMDTEAFF

j_gene: TRBJ1-5
v_gene: TRBV9
abundance: NA
d_gene: NA
CDR3nt: TGTGCCAGCAGCCCCCTGGGGGGTGAGGGTCAGCCCCAGCATTTT
CDR3aa: CASSPLGGEGQPQHF

j_gene: TRBJ2-1
v_gene: TRBV5-1
abundance: few
d_gene: NA
CDR3nt: TGCGCCAGCAGCTTGGAGGAAAGGGTCTACAATGAGCAGTTCTTC
CDR3aa: CASSLEERVYNEQFF

j_gene: TRBJ2-3
v_gene: TRBV4-1
abundance: NA
d_gene: TRBD2
CDR3nt: TGCGCCAGCAGCCAACTCCCGGGACTAGCGGCCGATACGCAGTATTTT
CDR3aa: CASSQLPGLAADTQYF

j_gene: TRBJ2-3
v_gene: TRBV7-3
abundance: NA
d_gene: NA
CDR3nt: TGTGCCTGCAGCCTGGGGAACACAGATACGCAGTATTTT
CDR3aa: CACSLGNTDTQYF

j_gene: TRBJ2-1
v_gene: TRBV18
abundance: NA
d_gene: NA
CDR3nt: TGTGCCAGCTCACCACCGATTTACAATGAGCAGTTCTTC
CDR3aa: CASSPPIYNEQFF

j_gene: TRBJ1-2
v_gene: TRBV6-5
abundance: NA
d_gene: TRBD1
CDR3nt: TGTGCCAGCAGTAGCTCGGGACAGGGGGCTTTTGGCTACACCTTC
CDR3aa: CASSSSGQGAFGYTF

j_gene: TRBJ2-7
v_gene: TRBV6-2/TRBV6-3
abundance: NA
d_gene: TRBD1
CDR3nt: TGTGCCAGCAGTAACAGGGGATACGGGCAGTACTTC
CDR3aa: CASSNRGYGQYF

j_gene: TRBJ2-5
v_gene: TRBV15
abundance: few
d_gene: TRBD2
CDR3nt: TGTGCCACCAGCAGCAGGACTAGCGGACAAGAGACCCAGTACTTC
CDR3aa: CATSSRTSGQETQYF

j_gene: TRBJ2-1
v_gene: TRBV27
abundance: few
d_gene: TRBD2
CDR3nt: TGTGCCAGCAGTTTACATCTAGCGGGGGGGAGCTCCTACAATGAGCAGTTCTTC
CDR3aa: CASSLHLAGGSSYNEQFF

j_gene: TRBJ1-2
v_gene: TRBV12-3/TRBV12-4
abundance: NA
d_gene: NA
CDR3nt: TGTGCCAGCACCTTTGGCTATGGCTACACCTTC
CDR3aa: CASTFGYGYTF

j_gene: TRBJ2-7
v_gene: TRBV20-1
abundance: NA
d_gene: NA
CDR3nt: TGCAGTGCTAGAGTGGGGACTCTCTACGAGCAGTACTTC
CDR3aa: CSARVGTLYEQYF

j_gene: TRBJ2-5
v_gene: TRBV25-1
abundance: NA
d_gene: NA
CDR3nt: TGTGCCAGCAGTGAAGCGACGACTAAGGAGACCCAGTACTTC
CDR3aa: CASSEATTKETQYF

j_gene: TRBJ1-6
v_gene: TRBV5-1
abundance: NA
d_gene: TRBD1
CDR3nt: TGCGCCAGCAGCGCCTCGGGACAGACAAATTCACCCCTCCACTTT
CDR3aa: CASSASGQTNSPLHF

j_gene: TRBJ1-2
v_gene: TRBV7-9
abundance: few
d_gene: NA
CDR3nt: TGTGCCAGCAGCCGTAGCGGGATTGGCTACACCTTC
CDR3aa: CASSRSGIGYTF

j_gene: TRBJ2-5
v_gene: TRBV10-1
abundance: many
d_gene: TRBD2
CDR3nt: TGCGCCAGCTCAGATTCCGGACTAGCGGCTAAAGAGACCCAGTACTTC
CDR3aa: CASSDSGLAAKETQYF

j_gene: TRBJ2-3
v_gene: TRBV10-3
abundance: few
d_gene: TRBD1
CDR3nt: TGTGCCATCATCCTCCGGGACAGGGTGGATACGCAGTATTTT
CDR3aa: CAIILRDRVDTQYF

j_gene: TRBJ1-4
v_gene: TRBV2
abundance: NA
d_gene: TRBD1
CDR3nt: TGTGCCAGCAGCCCTACAGGGGAAGGTGAAAAACTGTTTTTT
CDR3aa: CASSPTGEGEKLFF

j_gene: TRBJ2-5
v_gene: TRBV20-1
abundance: few
d_gene: TRBD2
CDR3nt: TGCAGTGCTAGAGATCCGGCGGGGGGAGAGGAGACCCAGTACTTC
CDR3aa: CSARDPAGGEETQYF

j_gene: TRBJ1-2
v_gene: TRBV3-1
abundance: many
d_gene: NA
CDR3nt: TGTGCCAGCAGCCAAGATCCGCGGGGTAATGGCTACACCTTC
CDR3aa: CASSQDPRGNGYTF

j_gene: TRBJ2-5
v_gene: TRBV20-1
abundance: NA
d_gene: TRBD2
CDR3nt: TGCAGTGCTCTTAGCGGGGCGGAGACCCAGTACTTC
CDR3aa: CSALSGAETQYF

j_gene: TRBJ2-1
v_gene: TRBV20-1
abundance: NA
d_gene: NA
CDR3nt: TGCAGTGCCGCTAATCCCAGGGGAGTGTCCTACAATGAGCAGTTCTTC
CDR3aa: CSAANPRGVSYNEQFF

j_gene: TRBJ2-1
v_gene: TRBV6-5
abundance: NA
d_gene: NA
CDR3nt: TGTGCCAGCACCAGGGGGGGTAACAATGAGCAGTTCTTC
CDR3aa: CASTRGGNNEQFF

j_gene: TRBJ2-3
v_gene: TRBV20-1
abundance: NA
d_gene: TRBD1
CDR3nt: TGCAGTGCTAGAGATAGTAGGGGACAGGGATTAGATACGCAGTATTTT
CDR3aa: CSARDSRGQGLDTQYF

j_gene: TRBJ1-1
v_gene: TRBV29-1
abundance: NA
d_gene: NA
CDR3nt: TGCAGCGTTGCTAGGCAGGGGAGGACTGAAGCTTTCTTT
CDR3aa: CSVARQGRTEAFF

j_gene: TRBJ2-1
v_gene: TRBV11-2
abundance: many
d_gene: NA
CDR3nt: TGTGCCAGCAGCTTAGGACCAGTGAAGGGGGTTGGTCTAAATGAGCAGTTCTTC
CDR3aa: CASSLGPVKGVGLNEQFF

j_gene: TRBJ1-3
v_gene: TRBV10-3
abundance: NA
d_gene: NA
CDR3nt: TGTGCCGTACAGGGTCAAGAAAACACCATATATTTT
CDR3aa: CAVQGQENTIYF

j_gene: TRBJ2-7
v_gene: TRBV19
abundance: few
d_gene: TRBD1
CDR3nt: TGTGCCAGCGGCGGCACAGGGGGCCGGGAGCAGTACTTC
CDR3aa: CASGGTGGREQYF

j_gene: TRBJ2-1
v_gene: TRBV28
abundance: few
d_gene: TRBD2
CDR3nt: TGTGCCAGCAGTCCCCCGGGACTAGCGGGCCGATCTAATGAGCAGTTCTTC
CDR3aa: CASSPPGLAGRSNEQFF

j_gene: TRBJ2-1
v_gene: TRBV20-1
abundance: NA
d_gene: TRBD2
CDR3nt: TGCAGTGCTAGACGGGGGGGCAACAATGAGCAGTTCTTC
CDR3aa: CSARRGGNNEQFF